This T cell receptor beta chain came from a study of CD8+ T cells in alopecia areata. Across the study: The duration of tofacitinib was 6 to 18 months, with 6 months off drug afterward.

As the sequencing template, cDNA was produced by extracting RNA and reverse transcribing it. TCRdb's copy holds only in-frame clones and misses some; the assay was immunoSEQ multiplex PCR. The sample records about 270,000 clones, approximately 60% being singletons. On this clone itself: Its antigen is currently unknown.

Study-level findings and limits: Given one nonresponder, whether baseline CD8+ expansion relates to response remains uncertain.

Treatment noted: oral pan-JAK inhibitor, 5-10 mg twice daily. Those with alopecia areata gave lesional scalp punch biopsies and peripheral blood. The TCR was taken from a human donor with alopecia areata. Sequenced here: CD4+ T cells sorted from blood, sampled around week 53, from a patient treated with tofacitinib.

This CDR3 reads CASSLEGLQLETQYF. The CDR3, as DNA: TGCGCCAGCAGCTTAGAGGGACTCCAGTTGGAGACCCAGTACTTC. The chain has TRBV5-1 and TRBJ2-5; D possibly corresponds to TRBD2 (6 bases). Between the trimmed V and J ends, which lost 2 bases and 5 bases, there was a span of 16 bases. This CDR3 comprises 15 residues. Germline V gene sequence: CDR1 SGHRS, CDR2 YFSETQ.